The entry below gives a single T cell receptor (beta chain) sequence along with its context. What it binds is not known. CDR1 is SQVTM, CDR2 ANQGSEA, per germline. J was trimmed by 1 base and V by 3 bases; bases with no gene match: 6. The length of the CDR3 is 17 residues. Produced via immunoSEQ multiplex PCR; TCRdb's table is partial and in-frame only. The table lists tens of thousands of clones, 90% to 95% of them singletons. The sample is drawn from a study of OX40 agonist ivuxolimab in advanced cancers. Study results and limitations: Dosing at 0.1 to 3.0 mg/kg was accompanied by clonal expansion of CD4+ and CD8+ blood T cells by week 6.

The J gene is TRBJ2-1, the V gene TRBV29-1, with 13 bases that match TRBD2. Sequenced material: CD4+ or CD8+ T cells sorted from blood, taken in a trial of the OX40 agonist ivuxolimab. The source of this sequence is an adult with an advanced solid tumor such as melanoma, head and neck, liver or kidney cancer. The CDR3 spells CSVEGGTSGISYNEQFF. CDR3 nucleotides: TGCAGCGTTGAGGGAGGGACTAGCGGGATTTCCTACAATGAGCAGTTCTTC.